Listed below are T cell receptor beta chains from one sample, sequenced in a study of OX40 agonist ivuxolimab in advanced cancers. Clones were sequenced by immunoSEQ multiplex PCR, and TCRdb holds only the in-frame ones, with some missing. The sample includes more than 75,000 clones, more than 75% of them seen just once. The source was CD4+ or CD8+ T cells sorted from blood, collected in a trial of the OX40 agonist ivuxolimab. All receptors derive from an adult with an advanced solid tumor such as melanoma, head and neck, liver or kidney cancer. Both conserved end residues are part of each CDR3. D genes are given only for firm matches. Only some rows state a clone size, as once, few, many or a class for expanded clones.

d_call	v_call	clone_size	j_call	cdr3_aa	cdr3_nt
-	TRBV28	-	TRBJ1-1	CASSLFSRRVLEAFF	TGTGCCAGCAGTTTATTCTCCCGCCGCGTACTGGAAGCTTTCTTT
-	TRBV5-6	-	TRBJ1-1	CASSLTGRWNTEAFF	TGTGCCAGCAGCTTGACAGGGCGGTGGAACACTGAAGCTTTCTTT
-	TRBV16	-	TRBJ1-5	CASSQLPGGQPQHF	TGTGCCAGCAGCCAATTGCCGGGAGGCCAGCCCCAGCATTTT
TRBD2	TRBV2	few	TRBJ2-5	CASSGGLAGEETQYF	TGTGCCAGCAGTGGGGGACTAGCGGGCGAAGAGACCCAGTACTTC
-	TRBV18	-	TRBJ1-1	CASSPAANTEAFF	TGTGCCAGCTCACCCGCTGCTAACACTGAAGCTTTCTTT
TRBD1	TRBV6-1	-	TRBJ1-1	CASRQGQVYTEAFF	TGTGCCAGCAGACAAGGACAGGTTTACACTGAAGCTTTCTTT
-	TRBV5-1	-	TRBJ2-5	CASSRDSSEETQYF	TGCGCCAGCAGTAGAGACAGCAGTGAAGAGACCCAGTACTTC
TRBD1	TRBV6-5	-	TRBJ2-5	CASSYRQGSGETQYF	TGTGCCAGCAGTTACCGACAGGGGAGTGGAGAGACCCAGTACTTC
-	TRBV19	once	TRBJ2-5	CASSQDPTGATQETQYF	TGTGCCAGTAGTCAGGACCCAACAGGAGCAACCCAAGAGACCCAGTACTTC
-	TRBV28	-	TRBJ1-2	CASSSTGYGYTF	TGTGCCAGCAGTTCAACAGGCTATGGCTACACCTTC
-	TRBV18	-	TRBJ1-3	CASSLRGRDTIYF	TGTGCCAGCTCACTCAGGGGCCGAGACACCATATATTTT
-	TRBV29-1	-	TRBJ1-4	CSVQDRGATNEKLFF	TGCAGCGTCCAGGACCGAGGGGCAACTAATGAAAAACTGTTTTTT
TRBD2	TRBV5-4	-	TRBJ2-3	CASSPPPSGLGDTQYF	TGTGCCAGCAGCCCTCCCCCTAGCGGGTTAGGGGATACGCAGTATTTT
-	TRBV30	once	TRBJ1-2	CAWNRSPGLDGYTF	TGTGCCTGGAATCGCTCCCCGGGATTGGATGGCTACACCTTC
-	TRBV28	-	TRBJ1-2	CASTLGDLYGYTF	TGTGCCAGCACCCTGGGAGACCTCTATGGCTACACCTTC
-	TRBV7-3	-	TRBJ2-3	CASSLSPVKTDTQYF	TGTGCCAGCAGCTTATCCCCAGTAAAGACAGATACGCAGTATTTT
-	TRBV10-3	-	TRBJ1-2	CAISPGPANYGYTF	TGTGCCATCAGTCCGGGGCCGGCTAACTATGGCTACACCTTC
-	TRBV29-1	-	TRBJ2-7	CSVKRPSYSYEQYF	TGCAGCGTAAAACGACCTAGTTACTCCTACGAGCAGTACTTC
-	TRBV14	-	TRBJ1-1	CASKFLTQFMNTEAFF	TGTGCCAGCAAATTCTTGACACAGTTCATGAACACTGAAGCTTTCTTT
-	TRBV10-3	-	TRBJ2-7	CAISEGVGQYF	TGTGCCATCAGTGAGGGGGTTGGGCAGTACTTC
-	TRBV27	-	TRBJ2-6	CASSLSSGANVLTF	TGTGCCAGCAGTTTATCGTCCGGGGCCAACGTCCTGACTTTC
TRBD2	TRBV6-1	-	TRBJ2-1	CASRGGLNEQFF	TGTGCCAGCAGGGGGGGACTAAATGAGCAGTTCTTC
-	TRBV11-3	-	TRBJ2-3	CASSLQPGMGTDTQYF	TGTGCCAGCAGCCTCCAGCCGGGGATGGGCACAGATACGCAGTATTTT
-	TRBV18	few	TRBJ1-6	CASSQTDSNSPLHF	TGTGCCAGCTCACAAACCGACAGCAATTCACCCCTCCACTTT
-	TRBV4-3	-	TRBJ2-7	CASSPADTSGEQYF	TGCGCCAGCAGCCCCGCGGACACCTCCGGGGAGCAGTACTTC
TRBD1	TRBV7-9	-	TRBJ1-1	CASRSGQMNTEAFF	TGTGCCAGCAGGTCGGGACAGATGAACACTGAAGCTTTCTTT
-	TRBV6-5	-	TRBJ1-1	CASALKFSLNTEAFF	TGTGCCAGCGCCCTCAAATTCTCTCTGAACACTGAAGCTTTCTTT
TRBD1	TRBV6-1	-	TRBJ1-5	CASSEVRDRVHQPQHF	TGTGCCAGCAGTGAAGTCCGGGACAGGGTGCATCAGCCCCAGCATTTT
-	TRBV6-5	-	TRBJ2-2	CASSYLGRYTGELFF	TGTGCCAGCAGTTACTTGGGCAGATACACCGGGGAGCTGTTTTTT
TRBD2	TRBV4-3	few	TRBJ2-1	CASSQGLVVGEQFF	TGCGCCAGCAGCCAGGGACTAGTTGTTGGTGAGCAGTTCTTC
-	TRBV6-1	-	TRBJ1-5	CASGNQPQHF	TGTGCCAGCGGTAATCAGCCCCAGCATTTT
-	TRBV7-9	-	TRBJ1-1	CASSLATGSEAFF	TGTGCCAGCAGCTTAGCGACAGGCTCTGAAGCTTTCTTT
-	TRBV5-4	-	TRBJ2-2	CASSLWGTGELFF	TGTGCCAGCAGCTTGTGGGGGACCGGGGAGCTGTTTTTT
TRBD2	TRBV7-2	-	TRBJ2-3	CASSLVREPRDTQYF	TGTGCCAGCAGCTTAGTGCGGGAGCCCCGCGATACGCAGTATTTT
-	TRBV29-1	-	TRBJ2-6	CSVEDRRGAGANVLTF	TGCAGCGTTGAAGATCGGAGGGGAGCTGGGGCCAACGTCCTGACTTTC
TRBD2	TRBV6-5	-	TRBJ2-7	CASSYFGSGTPYEQYF	TGTGCCAGCAGTTACTTCGGAAGCGGGACTCCCTACGAGCAGTACTTC
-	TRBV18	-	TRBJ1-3	CASSPERNGYTIYF	TGTGCCAGCTCACCCGAGCGAAATGGGTACACCATATATTTT
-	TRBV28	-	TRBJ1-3	CASSLFGVSGNTIYF	TGTGCCAGCAGTTTATTTGGGGTCTCTGGAAACACCATATATTTT
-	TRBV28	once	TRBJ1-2	CASSLFPRQTGYTF	TGTGCCAGCAGTTTATTCCCCCGGCAGACTGGCTACACCTTC
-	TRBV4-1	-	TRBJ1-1	CASSRGEGTEAFF	TGCGCCAGCAGCCGAGGGGAGGGCACTGAAGCTTTCTTT
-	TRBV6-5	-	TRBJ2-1	CASSPWGGGINEQFF	TGTGCCAGCAGCCCCTGGGGTGGAGGGATCAATGAGCAGTTCTTC
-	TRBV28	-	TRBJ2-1	CASRRPSSYNEQFF	TGTGCCAGCAGAAGACCTAGCTCCTACAATGAGCAGTTCTTC
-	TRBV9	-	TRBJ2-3	CASSVRRDEDTQYF	TGTGCCAGCAGCGTACGCAGGGATGAAGATACGCAGTATTTT
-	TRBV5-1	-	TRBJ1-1	CASSLTGSLTEAFF	TGCGCCAGCAGCCTAACAGGGAGTTTAACTGAAGCTTTCTTT
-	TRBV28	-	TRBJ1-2	CASSLVGYGYTF	TGTGCCAGCAGTTTGGTGGGCTATGGCTACACCTTC
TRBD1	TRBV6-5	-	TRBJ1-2	CASRDDRVRGYTF	TGTGCCAGCAGAGACGACAGGGTGCGCGGCTACACCTTC
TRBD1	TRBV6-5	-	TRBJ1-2	CASSYSRDRDPYGYTF	TGTGCCAGCAGTTACTCACGGGACAGGGATCCTTATGGCTACACCTTC
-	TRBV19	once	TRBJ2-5	CASSTRRYGGKGETQYF	TGTGCCAGTAGTACCCGTCGTTACGGGGGCAAGGGAGAGACCCAGTACTTC
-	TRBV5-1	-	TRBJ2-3	CASSLDTRTDTQYF	TGCGCCAGCAGCTTGGACACACGCACAGATACGCAGTATTTT
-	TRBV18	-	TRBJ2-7	CASSQQTGYEQYF	TGTGCCAGCTCACAACAGACGGGCTACGAGCAGTACTTC
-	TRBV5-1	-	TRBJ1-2	CASSLSGIYYGYTF	TGCGCCAGCAGTCTCTCAGGGATTTACTATGGCTACACCTTC
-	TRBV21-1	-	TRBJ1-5	CASSKWQVFNNQPQHF	TGTGCCAGCAGCAAATGGCAGGTTTTTAATAATCAGCCCCAGCATTTT
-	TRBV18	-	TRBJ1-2	CASSPSGANYGYTF	TGTGCCAGCTCACCATCAGGGGCAAACTATGGCTACACCTTC
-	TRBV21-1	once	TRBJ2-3	CATSKQGNFGTDTQYF	TGTGCCACCTCAAAACAGGGGAACTTCGGCACAGATACGCAGTATTTT
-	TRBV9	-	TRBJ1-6	CASSVVGTYNSPLHF	TGTGCCAGCAGCGTAGTGGGGACTTATAATTCACCCCTCCACTTT